These T cell receptor beta chains were read from a single sample in a study of cytotoxic CD8 clonotypes in ibrutinib-treated CLL. The assay was immunoSEQ multiplex PCR, and TCRdb's table has in-frame clones only and misses some. Seen here are about 120,000 clones, 75% to 90% observed once, and the top ten hold about 2%. Source: PBMCs, taken after 24 months of ibrutinib treatment. The origin of the receptors is a human donor with chronic lymphocytic leukemia. Both conserved end residues are part of each CDR3. A D gene is named only where the DNA matches it firmly. Only part of the rows carry a size: once, few, many, or a class if the clone is expanded.

>TRBV7-2|once|TRBJ2-1|.
CASSLGPAVEQFF
TGTGCCAGCAGCTTAGGGCCTGCAGTTGAGCAGTTCTTC
>TRBV29-1|once|TRBJ2-1|TRBD2
CSARPLAGDRNEQFF
TGCAGCGCCCGCCCTCTAGCGGGAGATCGGAATGAGCAGTTCTTC
>TRBV19|.|TRBJ1-1|.
CASSIGSASLNTEAFF
TGTGCCAGTAGTATAGGTAGCGCCAGTCTGAACACTGAAGCTTTCTTT
>TRBV4-2|.|TRBJ1-1|TRBD1
CASSPLTGGNTEAFF
TGTGCCAGCAGCCCCCTCACAGGGGGGAACACTGAAGCTTTCTTT
>TRBV27|.|TRBJ2-1|.
CASRGVGEWGPSGNEQFF
TGTGCCAGCAGAGGGGTAGGCGAGTGGGGGCCCTCGGGGAATGAGCAGTTCTTC
>TRBV30|.|TRBJ2-7|TRBD2
CAWAGLAGTYEQYF
TGTGCCTGGGCAGGACTAGCGGGGACCTACGAGCAGTACTTC
>TRBV5-4|once|TRBJ1-2|.
CASSPKRGDYGYTF
TGTGCCAGCAGCCCTAAGCGGGGTGACTATGGCTACACCTTC
>TRBV7-6|.|TRBJ1-4|.
CASSLAGADNEKLFF
TGTGCCAGCAGCTTAGCGGGGGCAGATAATGAAAAACTGTTTTTT
>TRBV10-3|.|TRBJ2-2|TRBD1
CATRRGGTGAGELFF
TGTGCCACCCGGAGAGGAGGGACAGGGGCCGGGGAGCTGTTTTTT
>TRBV5-1|.|TRBJ2-3|.
CASRRDPAGVDTQYF
TGCGCCAGCAGAAGGGACCCAGCAGGGGTGGATACGCAGTATTTT
>TRBV7-9|.|TRBJ2-5|.
CATSKPSGETQYF
TGTGCCACCTCTAAGCCCTCGGGGGAGACCCAGTACTTC
>TRBV28|few|TRBJ1-5|.
CASSLPQGSGNQPQHF
TGTGCCAGCAGTCTCCCCCAGGGATCGGGCAATCAGCCCCAGCATTTT
>TRBV19|.|TRBJ2-3|.
CASSIDLPDTQYF
TGTGCCAGTAGTATAGATCTCCCAGATACGCAGTATTTT
>TRBV5-4|.|TRBJ1-5|.
CASSLDHNQPQHF
TGTGCCAGCAGCTTGGATCACAATCAGCCCCAGCATTTT
>TRBV19|.|TRBJ2-5|TRBD1
CASSVRAGGRETQYF
TGTGCCAGCAGCGTCCGGGCAGGGGGCAGGGAGACCCAGTACTTC
>TRBV5-4|.|TRBJ2-7|.
CASSSRDLSYEQYF
TGTGCCAGCAGCTCCCGGGACTTAAGCTACGAGCAGTACTTC
>TRBV6-5|.|TRBJ1-2|TRBD1
CASSSQDRRGYGYTF
TGTGCCAGCAGTTCTCAGGACAGGAGGGGTTATGGCTACACCTTC
>TRBV28|.|TRBJ1-5|.
CASSLGQKGQPQHF
TGTGCCAGCAGTCTCGGGCAAAAGGGGCAGCCCCAGCATTTT
>TRBV4-2|.|TRBJ2-1|.
CASSPGDQTFF
TGTGCCAGCAGCCCAGGGGACCAAACGTTCTTC
>TRBV7-9|.|TRBJ2-1|TRBD1
CASKKTGTGYNEQFF
TGTGCCAGCAAAAAAACCGGGACAGGCTACAATGAGCAGTTCTTC
>TRBV10-3|.|TRBJ1-4|.
CAITEGAGRKLFF
TGTGCCATCACCGAAGGCGCCGGTCGTAAACTGTTTTTT
>TRBV9|.|TRBJ2-1|TRBD2
CASSVGLAGAPNEQFF
TGTGCCAGCAGCGTTGGTCTAGCGGGAGCCCCCAATGAGCAGTTCTTC
>TRBV28|few|TRBJ2-1|TRBD2
CASSLGTSGLHNEQFF
TGTGCCAGCAGTTTGGGCACTAGCGGGCTCCACAATGAGCAGTTCTTC
>TRBV7-6|.|TRBJ1-2|TRBD1
CASSPTGNYGYTF
TGTGCCAGCAGTCCGACAGGGAACTATGGCTACACCTTC
>TRBV7-2|.|TRBJ2-7|.
CASSLVQGSEQYF
TGTGCCAGCAGCTTAGTGCAGGGATCCGAGCAGTACTTC
>TRBV28|.|TRBJ1-1|.
CATKTRRVTNTEAFF
TGTGCCACTAAAACGCGCCGGGTAACGAACACTGAAGCTTTCTTT